This T cell receptor (beta chain) was sequenced for a study of cytomegalovirus exposure and HLA in healthy donors. The PCR contained 60 Vbeta and 13 Jbeta primers. Sequenced by immunoSEQ multiplex PCR; TCRdb stores in-frame clones only, minus some. The sample consists of some 170,000 clones, roughly four fifths of them appearing once. V lost 6 bases, J lost 5 bases, and 10 bases stayed unmatched. The CDR3 spans 15 residues. Germline V gene lookup returns CDR1 ENHRY and CDR2 SYGVKD. The chain carries TRBV10-3 and TRBJ2-7; 10 nucleotides agree with TRBD1. The TCR was taken from a woman in her forties in good health and CMV-seronegative. Sequenced: PBMCs. The DNA for the CDR3 is TGTGCCATCAGGGACTTGACAGGGGGCAAGCACGAGCAGTACTTC. Translated, it gives CAIRDLTGGKHEQYF.